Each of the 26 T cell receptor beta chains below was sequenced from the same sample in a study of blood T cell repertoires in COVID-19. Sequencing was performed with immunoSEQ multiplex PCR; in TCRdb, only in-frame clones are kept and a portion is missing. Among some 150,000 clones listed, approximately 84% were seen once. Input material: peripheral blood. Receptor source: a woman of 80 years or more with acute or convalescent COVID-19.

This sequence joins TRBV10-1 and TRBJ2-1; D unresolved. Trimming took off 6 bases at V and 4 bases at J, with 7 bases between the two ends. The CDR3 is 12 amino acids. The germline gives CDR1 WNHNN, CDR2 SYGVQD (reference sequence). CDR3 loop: CASRKAYNEQFF. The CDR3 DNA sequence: TGCGCCAGCAGAAAAGCGTACAATGAGCAGTTCTTC.

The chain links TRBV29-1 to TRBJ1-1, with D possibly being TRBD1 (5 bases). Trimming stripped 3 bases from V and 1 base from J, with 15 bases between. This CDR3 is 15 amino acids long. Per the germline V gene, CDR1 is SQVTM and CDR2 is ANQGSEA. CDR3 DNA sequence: TGCAGCGTTGACCCCCAGCGGGGGTCGAACACTGAAGCTTTCTTT. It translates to CSVDPQRGSNTEAFF.

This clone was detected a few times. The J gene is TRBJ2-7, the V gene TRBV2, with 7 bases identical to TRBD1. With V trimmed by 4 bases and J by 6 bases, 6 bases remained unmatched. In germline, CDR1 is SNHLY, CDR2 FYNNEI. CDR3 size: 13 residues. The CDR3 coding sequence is TGTGCCAGCAGTGCCGACAGGGTTAGCGAGCAGTACTTC. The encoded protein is CASSADRVSEQYF.

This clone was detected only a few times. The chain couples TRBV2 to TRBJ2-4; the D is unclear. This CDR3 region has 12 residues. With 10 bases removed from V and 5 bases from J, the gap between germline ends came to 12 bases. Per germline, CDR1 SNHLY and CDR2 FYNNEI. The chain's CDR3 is CATSGAQNIQYF. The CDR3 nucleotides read TGTGCCACCTCCGGAGCTCAAAACATTCAGTACTTC.

The CDR3 nucleotides read TGTGCCAGCAGCCAAGTCGGGCTAGCGGGGGTCCTCTCTGGGGCCAACGTCCTGACTTTC. Translating gives CASSQVGLAGVLSGANVLTF. This chain joins TRBV3-1 (or the pseudogene TRBV3-2) and TRBJ2-6; TRBD2 aligns across 10 bases. The V and J ends lost 1 base and 0 bases, in that order; junction bases with no gene match: 9. This CDR3 region has 20 residues. CDR1 and CDR2 (germline): LGHDT, YNNKEL (reference sequence).

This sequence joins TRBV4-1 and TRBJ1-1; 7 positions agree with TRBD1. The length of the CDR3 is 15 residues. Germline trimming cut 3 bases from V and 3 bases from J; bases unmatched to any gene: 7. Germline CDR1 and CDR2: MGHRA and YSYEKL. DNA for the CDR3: TGCGCCAGCAGCCAGGGCGCCAGGGGGGACACTGAAGCTTTCTTT. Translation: CASSQGARGDTEAFF.

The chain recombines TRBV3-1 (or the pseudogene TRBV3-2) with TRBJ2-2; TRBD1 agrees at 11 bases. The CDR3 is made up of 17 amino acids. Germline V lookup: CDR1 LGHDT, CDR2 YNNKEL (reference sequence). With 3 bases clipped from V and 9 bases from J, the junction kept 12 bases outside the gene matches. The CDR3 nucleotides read TGTGCCAGCAGCCAGTTTTCCGGGACAGGGGGGATCAGGGAGCTGTTTTTT. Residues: CASSQFSGTGGIRELFF.

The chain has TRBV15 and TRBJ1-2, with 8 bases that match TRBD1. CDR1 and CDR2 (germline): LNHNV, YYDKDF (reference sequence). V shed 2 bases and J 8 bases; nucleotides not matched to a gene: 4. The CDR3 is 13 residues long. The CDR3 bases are TGTGCCACCAGCAGATCGGACAGGGCCGGCTACACCTTC. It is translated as CATSRSDRAGYTF.

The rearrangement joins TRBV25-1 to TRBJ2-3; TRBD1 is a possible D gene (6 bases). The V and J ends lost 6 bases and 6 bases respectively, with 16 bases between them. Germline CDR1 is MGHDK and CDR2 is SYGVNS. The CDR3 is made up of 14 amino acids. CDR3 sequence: CASRMTGVTDTQYF. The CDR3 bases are TGTGCCAGCAGAATGACAGGAGTAACGGATACGCAGTATTTT. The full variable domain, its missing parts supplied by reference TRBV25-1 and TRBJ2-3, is EADIYQTPRYLVIGTGKKITLECSQTMGHDKMYWYQQDPGMELHLIHYSYGVNSTEKGDLSSESTVSRIRTEHFPLTLESARPSHTSQYLCASRMTGVTDTQYFGPGTRLTVL.

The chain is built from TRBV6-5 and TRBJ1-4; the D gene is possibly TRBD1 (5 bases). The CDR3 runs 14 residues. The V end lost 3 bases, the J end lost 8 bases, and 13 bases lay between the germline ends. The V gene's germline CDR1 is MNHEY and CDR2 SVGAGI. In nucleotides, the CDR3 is TGTGCCAGCAGTTATGAGGCGGGGCGGGAAAAACTGTTTTTT. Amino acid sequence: CASSYEAGREKLFF.

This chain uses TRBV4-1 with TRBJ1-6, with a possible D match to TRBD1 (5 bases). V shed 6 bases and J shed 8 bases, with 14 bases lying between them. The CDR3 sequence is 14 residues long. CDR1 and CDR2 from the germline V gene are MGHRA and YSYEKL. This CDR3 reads CASRGQGGYSPLHF. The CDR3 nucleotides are TGCGCCAGCAGAGGACAAGGAGGGTATTCACCCCTCCACTTT.

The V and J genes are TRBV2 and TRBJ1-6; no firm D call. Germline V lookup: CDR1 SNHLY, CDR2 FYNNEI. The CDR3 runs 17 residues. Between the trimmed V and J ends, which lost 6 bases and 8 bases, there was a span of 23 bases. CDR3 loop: CASSDQILRTTDSPLHF. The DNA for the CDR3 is TGTGCCAGCAGCGACCAAATTCTACGGACTACAGATTCACCCCTCCACTTT.

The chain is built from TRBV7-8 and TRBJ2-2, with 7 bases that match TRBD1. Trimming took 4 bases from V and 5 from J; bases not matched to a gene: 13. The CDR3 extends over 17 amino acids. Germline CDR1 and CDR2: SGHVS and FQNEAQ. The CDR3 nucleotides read TGTGCCAGCAGCTCAGTACAGGGGCAGGTATTAACCGGGGAGCTGTTTTTT. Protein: CASSSVQGQVLTGELFF. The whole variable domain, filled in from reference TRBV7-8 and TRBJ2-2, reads GAGVSQSPRYKVAKRGQDVALRCDPISGHVSLFWYQQALGQGPEFLTYFQNEAQLDKSGLPSDRFFAERPEGSVSTLKIQRTQQEDSAVYLCASSSVQGQVLTGELFFGEGSRLTVL.

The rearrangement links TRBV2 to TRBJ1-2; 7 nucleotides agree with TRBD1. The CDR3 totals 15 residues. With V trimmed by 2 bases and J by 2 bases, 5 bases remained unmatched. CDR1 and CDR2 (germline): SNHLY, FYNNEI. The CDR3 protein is CASSELGGANYGYTF. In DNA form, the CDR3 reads TGTGCCAGCAGTGAATTAGGGGGCGCAAACTATGGCTACACCTTC. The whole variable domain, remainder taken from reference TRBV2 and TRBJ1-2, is EPEVTQTPSHQVTQMGQEVILRCVPISNHLYFYWYRQILGQKVEFLVSFYNNEISEKSEIFDDQFSVERPDGSNFTLKIRSTKLEDSAMYFCASSELGGANYGYTFGSGTRLTVV.

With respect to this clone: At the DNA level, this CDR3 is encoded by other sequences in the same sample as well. The CDR3 is CASSRDTYSNQPQHF. CDR3 in DNA: TGTGCCAGCAGTAGGGACACGTATAGCAATCAGCCCCAGCATTTT. The chain employs TRBV27 and TRBJ1-5; possibly TRBD1 for D (6 bases). This CDR3 has 15 amino acids. Per the germline V gene, CDR1 is MNHEY and CDR2 is SMNVEV (reference sequence). Deletions cut 5 bases from V and 0 bases from J, with 11 bases between.

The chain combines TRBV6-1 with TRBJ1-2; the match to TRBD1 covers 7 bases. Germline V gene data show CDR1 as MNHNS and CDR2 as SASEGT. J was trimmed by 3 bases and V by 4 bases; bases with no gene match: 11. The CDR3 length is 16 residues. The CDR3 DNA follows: TGTGCCAGCAGTGGCTCTAGTAGGGGGCGCGACTATGGCTACACCTTC. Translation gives CASSGSSRGRDYGYTF.

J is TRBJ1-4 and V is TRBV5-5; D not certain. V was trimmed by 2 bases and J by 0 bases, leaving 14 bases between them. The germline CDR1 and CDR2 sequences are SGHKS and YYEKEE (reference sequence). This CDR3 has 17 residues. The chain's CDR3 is CASSFFRPGTTNEKLFF. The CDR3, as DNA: TGTGCCAGCAGCTTCTTCAGGCCGGGGACAACTAATGAAAAACTGTTTTTT.

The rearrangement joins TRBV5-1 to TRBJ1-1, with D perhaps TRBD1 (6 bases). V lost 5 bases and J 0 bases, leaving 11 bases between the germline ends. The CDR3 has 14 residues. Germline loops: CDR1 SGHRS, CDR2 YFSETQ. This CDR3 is CASRKTGMNTEAFF. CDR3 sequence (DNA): TGCGCCAGCAGGAAGACAGGAATGAACACTGAAGCTTTCTTT.

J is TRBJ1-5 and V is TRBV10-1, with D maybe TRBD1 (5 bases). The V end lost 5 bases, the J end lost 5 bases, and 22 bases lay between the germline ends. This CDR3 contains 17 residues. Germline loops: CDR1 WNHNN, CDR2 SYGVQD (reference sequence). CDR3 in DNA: TGCGCCAGCAGTTTATTCGAGGGCCCACGGGGGGATCAGCCCCAGCATTTT. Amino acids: CASSLFEGPRGDQPQHF.

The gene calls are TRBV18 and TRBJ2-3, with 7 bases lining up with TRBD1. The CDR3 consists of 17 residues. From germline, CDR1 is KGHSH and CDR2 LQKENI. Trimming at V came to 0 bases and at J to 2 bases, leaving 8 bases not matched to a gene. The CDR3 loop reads CASSPPTGNPLTDTQYF. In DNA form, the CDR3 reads TGTGCCAGCTCACCACCGACAGGGAACCCTCTCACAGATACGCAGTATTTT. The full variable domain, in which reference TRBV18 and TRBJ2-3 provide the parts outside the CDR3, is NAGVMQNPRHLVRRRGQEARLRCSPMKGHSHVYWYRQLPEEGLKFMVYLQKENIIDESGMPKERFSAEFPKEGPSILRIQQVVRGDSAAYFCASSPPTGNPLTDTQYFGPGTRLTVL.

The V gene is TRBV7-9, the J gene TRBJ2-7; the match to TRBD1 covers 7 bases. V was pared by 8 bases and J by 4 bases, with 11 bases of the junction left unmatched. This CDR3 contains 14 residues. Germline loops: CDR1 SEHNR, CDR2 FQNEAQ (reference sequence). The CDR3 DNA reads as TGTGCCAGCGGACCTGCACAGGGGCGGTACGAGCAGTACTTC. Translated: CASGPAQGRYEQYF.

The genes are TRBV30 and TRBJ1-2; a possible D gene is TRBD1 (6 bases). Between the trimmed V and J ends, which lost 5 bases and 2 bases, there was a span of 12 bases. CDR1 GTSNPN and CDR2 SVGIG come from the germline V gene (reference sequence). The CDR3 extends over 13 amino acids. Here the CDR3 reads CAWYNGQNYGYTF. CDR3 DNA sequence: TGTGCCTGGTATAACGGACAGAACTATGGCTACACCTTC.

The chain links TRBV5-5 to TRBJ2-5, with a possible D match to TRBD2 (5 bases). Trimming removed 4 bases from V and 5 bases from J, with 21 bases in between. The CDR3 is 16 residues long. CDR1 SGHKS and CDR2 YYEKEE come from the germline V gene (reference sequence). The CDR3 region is CASSRPLSRDPETQYF. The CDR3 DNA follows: TGTGCCAGCAGCAGACCTTTATCCCGGGATCCGGAGACCCAGTACTTC.

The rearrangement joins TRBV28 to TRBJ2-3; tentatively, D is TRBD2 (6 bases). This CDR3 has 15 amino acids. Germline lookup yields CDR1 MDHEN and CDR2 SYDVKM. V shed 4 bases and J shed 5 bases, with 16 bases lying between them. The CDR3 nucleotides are TGTGCCAGCAGTTGGGTCGGAGGGCCCGGAGATACGCAGTATTTT. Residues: CASSWVGGPGDTQYF.

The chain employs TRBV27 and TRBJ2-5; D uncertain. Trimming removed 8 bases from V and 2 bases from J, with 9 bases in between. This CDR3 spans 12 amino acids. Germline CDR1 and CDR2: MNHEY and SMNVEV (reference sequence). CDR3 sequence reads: CASRSNQETQYF. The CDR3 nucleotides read TGTGCCAGCCGGTCAAATCAAGAGACCCAGTACTTC.

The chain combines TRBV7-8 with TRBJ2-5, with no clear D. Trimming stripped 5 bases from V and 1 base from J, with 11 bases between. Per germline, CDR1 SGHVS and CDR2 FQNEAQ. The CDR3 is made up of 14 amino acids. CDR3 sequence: CASSPLMAQETQYF. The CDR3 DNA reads TGTGCCAGCAGCCCGCTTATGGCCCAAGAGACCCAGTACTTC.